This TCR beta chain is drawn from a study of T cell repertoires in cytomegalovirus infection. The wider study: It was the public TCR beta signatures that indicated both CMV infection and matching HLA type.

Broader study findings: Summed frequency of public TCR beta families distinguished CMV carriers with the relevant HLA. HLA-C-restricted CMV clonotypes gave the most frequent clonotype in two of eight donors.

One entry per CDR3 protein, called by TCRdb with MiXCR from the reads. The sample includes fewer than 700,000 distinct CDR3 sequences, 20% to 25% of them seen just once. Points on this clonotype: Its antigen is unidentified.

Specimen: CD8+ T cells from PBMCs. The TCR sequence derives from a human donor in good health (CMV status not recorded). Some clones in this sample may be carry-over from other donors' samples.

The CDR3 here is CASSDEEGAGYTF. The DNA for the CDR3 is TGTGCCAGCAGTGACGAGGAGGGGGCTGGCTACACCTTC. V gene TRBV6-4 combines with J gene TRBJ1-2; 7 positions match TRBD1. J was trimmed by 7 bases and V by 2 bases; bases with no gene match: 4. The CDR3 is 13 amino acids. The V gene's germline CDR1 is MRHNA and CDR2 SNTAGT.